The clone carrying this TCR beta chain is a singleton in its sample. This record comes from a study of blood T cell repertoires in COVID-19. Authors' data handling: Reference gene primers were amplified, and this amplification served to estimate nucleated cell counts. Here immunoSEQ multiplex PCR was the method, and the copy in TCRdb shows in-frame clones only, minus some. For V, J and clone size, that table is used; D and trimming come from the DNA. This table has some 240,000 clones, roughly 85% appearing once. Everyone who took part was 18 to 89 years old, and they came from about two dozen US areas. The V gene lost 6 bases and the J gene lost 7 bases, with 10 bases spanning the gap. The germline gives CDR1 ENHRY, CDR2 SYGVKD. The CDR3 consists of 12 residues.

The TCR comes from a woman between 50 and 59 years old who had been exposed to COVID-19. The chain joins TRBV10-3 to TRBJ1-5; possibly TRBD1 for D (6 bases). Sequencing was carried out using PBMCs or T cells enriched from blood (not recorded which). DNA for the CDR3: TGTGCCATCAGCCAGGGGACCCAGCCCCAGCATTTT. Its protein product is CAISQGTQPQHF.